A single sample gave rise to the 17 T cell receptor beta chains below, sequenced in a study of T-cell memory formation after mild COVID-19. TCRdb re-called the 5' RACE reads through MiXCR, storing one row per CDR3 protein. The sample carries around 420,000 distinct CDR3 sequences, approximately 24% recorded once. Material for sequencing was PBMCs or a T cell subset sorted from them (not recorded which). Receptors were obtained from an adult woman who had mild COVID-19 (a few samples of this study predate the infection). Cell type and time point are not known.

In this sample, this clonotype turned up a few times. The chain joins TRBV5-6 to TRBJ2-3; 11 bases match TRBD2. V gave up 0 bases and J gave up 4 bases; unmatched junction bases: 1. Germline V gene lookup returns CDR1 SGHDT and CDR2 YYEEEE. This CDR3 region has 15 residues. CDR3: CASSLVSGGADTQYF. The CDR3 DNA is TGTGCCAGCAGCTTGGTTAGCGGGGGGGCAGATACGCAGTATTTT. Using reference TRBV5-6 and TRBJ2-3 for the parts outside the CDR3, the full variable domain is DAGVTQSPTHLIKTRGQQVTLRCSPKSGHDTVSWYQQALGQGPQFIFQYYEEEERQRGNFPDRFSGHQFPNYSSELNVNALLLGDSALYLCASSLVSGGADTQYFGPGTRLTVL.

Only a few counts were recorded for this clonotype. The chain links TRBV6-2 or TRBV6-3 to TRBJ2-1; D possibly matches TRBD1 or TRBD2 (5 bases each). The CDR3 runs 13 residues. V gave up 7 bases and J gave up 3 bases, with 10 bases separating them. The germline gives CDR1 MNHEY, CDR2 SVGEGT. The CDR3 region is CASKLGDYNEQFF. CDR3 in DNA: TGTGCCAGCAAACTAGGGGACTACAATGAGCAGTTCTTC.

The table lists this clonotype with a few counts. This sequence joins TRBV5-1 and TRBJ1-1; D ambiguous. The CDR3 runs 15 residues. The V end lost 0 bases, the J end lost 0 bases, and 9 bases lay between the germline ends. Germline V CDR1 and CDR2: SGHRS, YFSETQ. The CDR3 coding sequence is TGCGCCAGCAGCTTGGTGCGGTACATGAACACTGAAGCTTTCTTT. It specifies CASSLVRYMNTEAFF.

The genes are TRBV4-3 and TRBJ1-6; perhaps TRBD1 as D (6 bases). From germline, CDR1 is LGHNA and CDR2 YSLEER. The CDR3 spans 12 residues. Trimming took 4 bases from V and 12 from J, leaving 10 bases between them. CDR3 loop: CASSRPTGPLHF. CDR3 in DNA: TGCGCCAGCAGCCGCCCGACAGGACCCCTCCACTTT.

V and J are TRBV10-3 and TRBJ2-2; TRBD2 aligns across 12 bases. This CDR3 has 14 amino acids. V shed 10 bases and J 4 bases; nucleotides not matched to a gene: 4. CDR1 is ENHRY, CDR2 SYGVKD, per germline. The CDR3 protein is CATRTSGITGELFF. CDR3 nucleotide sequence: TGTGCCACCCGGACTAGCGGGATCACCGGGGAGCTGTTTTTT.

A single count supports this clonotype. The gene calls are TRBV24-1 and TRBJ2-2, with D perhaps TRBD1 (6 bases). The length of the CDR3 is 15 residues. V was cut by 3 bases and J by 4 bases, with 11 bases left in between. Germline V gene lookup returns CDR1 KGHDR and CDR2 SFDVKD. The CDR3 protein is CATSDTQGPTGELFF. In DNA form, the CDR3 reads TGTGCCACCAGTGATACACAGGGTCCCACCGGGGAGCTGTTTTTT.

The rearrangement links TRBV4-1 to TRBJ1-2; D ambiguous. Germline assignment: CDR1 MGHRA and CDR2 YSYEKL. Deletions cut 4 bases from V and 2 bases from J, with 14 bases between. CDR3 length: 15 residues. CDR3 DNA sequence: TGCGCCAGCAGCCTAGGGAGCAGCCCAAACTATGGCTACACCTTC. This codes for CASSLGSSPNYGYTF.

This rearrangement joins TRBV7-9 to TRBJ1-3; weak D call: TRBD1 (6 bases). Trimming took 1 base from V and 3 from J, leaving 16 bases between them. The CDR3 has 17 residues. From germline, CDR1 is SEHNR and CDR2 FQNEAQ (reference sequence). CDR3 DNA: TGTGCCAGCAGCTTAGGTGGATGGGGGGCCGATGGAAACACCATATATTTT. This sequence encodes CASSLGGWGADGNTIYF.

The rearrangement joins TRBV11-1 to TRBJ1-1; D is ambiguous. The CDR3 has 12 residues. Germline V gene sequence: CDR1 SGHAT, CDR2 FQDESV (reference sequence). The V end was cut by 5 bases, the J end by 6 bases, with 10 bases between. The CDR3 sequence is CASSPSDPEAFF. CDR3 DNA: TGTGCCAGCAGCCCCTCGGACCCTGAAGCTTTCTTT.

The rearrangement uses TRBV3-1 and TRBJ1-6, with 9 bases aligning to TRBD1. This CDR3 region has 16 residues. Germline V gene lookup returns CDR1 LGHDT and CDR2 YNNKEL (reference sequence). V shed 3 bases and J 7 bases; nucleotides not matched to a gene: 7. The CDR3 is CASSHLRTGVNSPLHF. The CDR3 bases are TGTGCCAGCAGCCACCTCCGGACAGGGGTGAATTCACCCCTCCACTTT.

The chain employs TRBV16 and TRBJ2-7; 8 bases agree with TRBD1. The trim removed 0 bases at V and 5 bases at J, leaving 9 bases unmatched. This CDR3 is 16 amino acids long. Germline CDR1 is KGHSY and CDR2 is FQNENV. The CDR3 loop reads CASSQSGGQGAHEQYF. In nucleotides, the CDR3 is TGTGCCAGCAGCCAATCGGGTGGACAGGGCGCCCACGAGCAGTACTTC.

This chain links TRBV20-1 with TRBJ2-7, with D possibly matching TRBD1 (5 bases). Germline V CDR1 and CDR2: DFQATT, SNEGSKA (reference sequence). The CDR3 loop spans 14 amino acids. The V end was cut by 3 bases, the J end by 0 bases, with 12 bases between. The CDR3 loop is CSASLGAVSYEQYF. The CDR3 bases are TGCAGTGCTAGCCTTGGGGCGGTCTCCTACGAGCAGTACTTC.

A few counts support this clonotype. The chain is built from TRBV2 and TRBJ2-7; the match to TRBD2 covers 7 bases. CDR1 SNHLY and CDR2 FYNNEI come from the germline V gene. The CDR3 is 14 amino acids. V shed 7 bases and J 4 bases; nucleotides not matched to a gene: 10. CDR3 region: CASTRQGSGYEQYF. CDR3 coding DNA: TGTGCCAGCACCCGGCAGGGTAGCGGGTACGAGCAGTACTTC.

The chain employs TRBV11-1 and TRBJ2-3; unclear D gene. CDR1 and CDR2 from the germline V gene are SGHAT and FQDESV (reference sequence). The CDR3 spans 14 residues. The ends were cut back, 0 bases at V and 3 bases at J, with 7 bases in the middle. The CDR3 loop reads CASSLAPLTDTQYF. The CDR3 DNA sequence: TGTGCCAGCAGCTTAGCGCCACTAACAGATACGCAGTATTTT.

The V and J genes are TRBV7-9 and TRBJ2-2; no firm D call. The CDR3 contains 15 residues. From germline, CDR1 is SEHNR and CDR2 FQNEAQ (reference sequence). V was shortened by 5 bases and J by 3 bases, with 13 bases between the two germline ends. CDR3 residues: CASSPPVRHTGELFF. CDR3 nucleotide sequence: TGTGCCAGCAGCCCTCCGGTTCGCCACACCGGGGAGCTGTTTTTT.

The genes are TRBV13 and TRBJ2-2; the D is unclear. Germline V gene data show CDR1 as PRHDT and CDR2 as FYEKMQ (reference sequence). The CDR3 sequence is 14 residues long. V lost 3 bases to trimming and J lost 5 bases, with 10 bases between them. CDR3 protein: CASSFLSPTGELFF. The CDR3 DNA is TGTGCCAGCAGCTTCTTGTCCCCGACCGGGGAGCTGTTTTTT.

This clonotype occurred a few times. The J gene is TRBJ1-2, the V gene TRBV7-2; the D is unclear. The CDR3 sequence is 13 residues long. Per the germline V gene, CDR1 is SGHTA and CDR2 is FQGNSA. V lost 4 bases, J lost 8 bases, and 14 bases lay in between. CDR3 nucleotide sequence: TGTGCCAGCAGCTCGGCGGGTAGTTGGGGCTACACCTTC. Protein sequence: CASSSAGSWGYTF.